Following are 32 T cell receptor beta chains from one sample sequenced in a study of identical twins. TCRdb ran MiXCR on the 5' RACE reads and lists one entry per CDR3 protein. The table lists under 400,000 distinct CDR3 sequences, around 9.7% of them singletons. The sample comprised naive T cells sorted from blood. The receptors derive from a woman aged 45-65 years in good health.

The rearrangement joins TRBV29-1 to TRBJ2-1; D unresolved. CDR1 SQVTM and CDR2 ANQGSEA come from the germline V gene. The CDR3 is 13 amino acids. V was cut by 3 bases and J by 0 bases, with 6 bases left in between. CDR3 nucleotide sequence: TGCAGCGTTGATAGCAGCTCCTACAATGAGCAGTTCTTC. As protein: CSVDSSSYNEQFF.

To note about this clonotype: An end of the junction differs from the germline gene, which may be a read error. The chain recombines TRBV29-1 with TRBJ2-1; 7 nucleotides line up with TRBD1. The CDR3 spans 15 residues. Per germline, CDR1 SQVTM and CDR2 ANQGSEA. CDR3 in amino acids: CSGEVSGQLSSEQFF. The CDR3 bases are TGCAGCGGTGAAGTTTCGGGACAGTTAAGTAGTGAGCAGTTCTTC.

This clonotype appeared many times. The chain links TRBV7-9 to TRBJ2-7, with D perhaps matching TRBD1 or TRBD2 (5 bases each). V dropped 6 bases and J dropped 4 bases, with 19 bases sitting between them. This CDR3 contains 15 residues. Germline V lookup: CDR1 SEHNR, CDR2 FQNEAQ (reference sequence). The CDR3 DNA reads TGTGCCAGCAGTGACGGGACCCAAATACAATACGAGCAGTACGTC. This encodes CASSDGTQIQYEQYV.

Only a few counts were recorded for this clonotype. In DNA form, the CDR3 reads TGTGCCAGCAGCGTACCCGGACAGTACGGCTATGAGCAGTTCTTC. It yields the protein CASSVPGQYGYEQFF. V gene TRBV9 combines with J gene TRBJ2-1; a possible D gene is TRBD1 (6 bases). V was pared by 1 base and J by 8 bases, with 16 bases between. Per the germline V gene, CDR1 is SGDLS and CDR2 is YYNGEE. CDR3 length: 15 residues.

The V gene is TRBV7-9, the J gene TRBJ1-2; TRBD1 agrees at 9 bases. The CDR3 sequence is 16 residues long. The ends lost 1 base at V and 1 base at J; junction bases unmatched: 4. Looked up from germline, CDR1 is SEHNR and CDR2 is FQNEAQ (reference sequence). The CDR3 here is CASSLVPGQGNYGYTF. The DNA of the CDR3 is TGTGCCAGCAGCTTAGTTCCGGGACAGGGTAACTATGGCTACACCTTC.

This clonotype was picked up many times. The rearrangement joins TRBV7-9 to TRBJ1-5, with D possibly being TRBD1 (5 bases). This CDR3 is built from 15 residues. Germline V lookup: CDR1 SEHNR, CDR2 FQNEAQ (reference sequence). Trimming took off 4 bases at V and 0 bases at J, with 10 bases between the two ends. The CDR3 DNA follows: TGTGCCAGCAGCTCCGGACACCTTAGCAATCAGCCCCAGCATTTT. Its translation: CASSSGHLSNQPQHF.

The chain combines TRBV15 with TRBJ2-3; tentatively, D is TRBD2 (6 bases). This CDR3 comprises 17 residues. The germline gives CDR1 LNHNV, CDR2 YYDKDF (reference sequence). The V end lost 0 bases, the J end lost 2 bases, and 15 bases lay between the germline ends. The CDR3, as DNA: TGTGCCACCAGCAGAGACCCCCCGGGACTTCCCACAGATACGCAGTATTTT. This codes for CATSRDPPGLPTDTQYF.

This clonotype showed up many times. The chain recombines TRBV20-1 with TRBJ1-1; TRBD1 matches 9 bases. Germline trimming cut 2 bases from V and 5 bases from J; bases unmatched to any gene: 6. Germline CDR1 reads DFQATT; CDR2 reads SNEGSKA (reference sequence). The CDR3 is 14 residues long. In DNA form, the CDR3 reads TGCAGTGCTAGATTGACAGGGGGTTGGACTGAAGCTTTCTTT. Translation: CSARLTGGWTEAFF.

This clonotype was counted many times. J is TRBJ1-1 and V is TRBV27; 7 bases agree with TRBD1. J gave up 8 bases and V 6 bases, and 3 bases lay outside the gene matches. The CDR3 is 11 residues long. Germline assignment: CDR1 MNHEY and CDR2 SMNVEV (reference sequence). The CDR3 DNA reads as TGTGCCAGCAGACGACAGGGAGAAGCTTTCTTT. This gives the protein CASRRQGEAFF.

This clonotype was detected a few times. The V call is TRBV20-1, the J call TRBJ2-3, with 7 positions matching TRBD1. The junction had 15 bases not matched to a gene; V was cut back by 2 bases and J by 4 bases. The CDR3 extends over 17 amino acids. From germline, CDR1 is DFQATT and CDR2 SNEGSKA (reference sequence). Here the CDR3 DNA reads TGCAGTGCTAGACGGGCCCCCGGGACAGACATACCAGATACGCAGTATTTT. Translation: CSARRAPGTDIPDTQYF.

V is TRBV7-9 and J is TRBJ2-5; D is perhaps TRBD1 or TRBD2 (5 bases each). With 4 bases removed from V and 0 bases from J, the gap between germline ends came to 15 bases. Germline CDR1 is SEHNR and CDR2 is FQNEAQ (reference sequence). There are 16 residues in the CDR3. CDR3 region: CASSSGPTVYQETQYF. The CDR3, as DNA: TGTGCCAGCAGCTCGGGACCCACGGTCTACCAAGAGACCCAGTACTTC.

This clonotype has a handful of counts. The CDR3 nucleotides are TGTGCCAGCAGCCAAGATGGGGGCAGGGGTTCTGGGAGCTCCTACAATGAGCAGTTCTTC. Protein sequence: CASSQDGGRGSGSSYNEQFF. The chain uses TRBV3-1 and TRBJ2-1; D perhaps matches TRBD1 (6 bases). CDR1 is LGHDT, CDR2 YNNKEL, per germline (reference sequence). The CDR3 has 20 amino acids. V lost 0 bases to trimming and J lost 0 bases, with 21 bases between them.

The chain couples TRBV6-5 to TRBJ2-1; D ambiguous. V shed 2 bases and J shed 9 bases, with 11 bases lying between them. The germline gives CDR1 MNHEY, CDR2 SVGAGI. The CDR3 extends over 13 amino acids. Here the CDR3 reads CASSYDGDSEQFF. CDR3 bases: TGTGCCAGCAGTTACGACGGAGATAGTGAGCAGTTCTTC.

This chain uses TRBV7-9 with TRBJ2-7; TRBD2 might be the D (7 bases). Germline V lookup: CDR1 SEHNR, CDR2 FQNEAQ (reference sequence). This CDR3 region has 15 residues. With 9 bases removed from V and 4 bases from J, the gap between germline ends came to 22 bases. CDR3 DNA: TGTGCCAGGACCAGGGGAGGGGGGGCGCAGTACGAGCAGTACTTC. Its protein product is CARTRGGGAQYEQYF.

This clonotype has more than one count but fewer than ten. As DNA, the CDR3 is TGTGCCAGCGGGTATCTAGCGGGAGTTACCCCCTACAATGAGCAGTTCTTC. Encoded protein: CASGYLAGVTPYNEQFF. The chain joins TRBV13 to TRBJ2-1; 10 bases fit TRBD2. The V gene end was trimmed by 8 bases and the J gene end by 2 bases; junction bases not matched to a gene: 12. The CDR3 sequence is 17 residues long. Germline V gives CDR1 PRHDT, CDR2 FYEKMQ (reference sequence).

This clonotype was observed a handful of times. The chain links TRBV20-1 to TRBJ1-3; D remains unclear. The V end was cut by 0 bases, the J end by 2 bases, with 8 bases between. CDR3 length: 14 residues. CDR1 DFQATT and CDR2 SNEGSKA come from the germline V gene (reference sequence). The CDR3 DNA reads TGCAGTGCTAGAGATATGGCTACTGGAAACACCATATATTTT. The encoded protein is CSARDMATGNTIYF.

This clonotype was picked up a small number of times. The chain combines TRBV5-6 with TRBJ2-7, with 10 bases lining up with TRBD2. CDR3 length: 15 residues. In germline, CDR1 is SGHDT, CDR2 YYEEEE. The V and J ends lost 3 bases and 4 bases, in that order; junction bases with no gene match: 7. CDR3 sequence: CASSSGGTSVYEQYF. The CDR3 nucleotides read TGTGCCAGCAGCTCCGGCGGGACTAGCGTGTACGAGCAGTACTTC. The full variable domain, rest sourced from reference TRBV5-6 and TRBJ2-7, is DAGVTQSPTHLIKTRGQQVTLRCSPKSGHDTVSWYQQALGQGPQFIFQYYEEEERQRGNFPDRFSGHQFPNYSSELNVNALLLGDSALYLCASSSGGTSVYEQYFGPGTRLTVT.

This clonotype showed up just a few times. The V gene is TRBV3-1, the J gene TRBJ2-4, with D hard to call. Trimming removed 1 base at V and 7 bases at J, with 11 bases between. Germline V lookup: CDR1 LGHDT, CDR2 YNNKEL (reference sequence). This CDR3 has 14 residues. Here the CDR3 reads CASSQVEGGNIQYF. The CDR3 bases are TGTGCCAGCAGCCAAGTCGAAGGTGGGAACATTCAGTACTTC.

This clonotype was picked up a small number of times. The chain carries TRBV5-1 and TRBJ2-7; no reliable D call. Looked up from germline, CDR1 is SGHRS and CDR2 is YFSETQ. V was cut by 2 bases and J by 5 bases, with 5 bases left in between. The CDR3 runs 11 residues. CDR3 amino acids: CASSLNDEQYV. CDR3 bases: TGCGCCAGCAGCTTAAACGACGAGCAGTACGTC.

In this sample, this clonotype turned up once. The chain recombines TRBV5-1 with TRBJ2-3; 9 positions agree with TRBD2. With V trimmed by 0 bases and J by 5 bases, 7 bases remained unmatched. The V gene's germline CDR1 is SGHRS and CDR2 YFSETQ. The CDR3 consists of 16 residues. CDR3 amino acids: CASSLALAGIVDTQYF. The CDR3 DNA sequence: TGCGCCAGCAGCTTGGCCCTAGCGGGGATAGTAGATACGCAGTATTTT.

The chain uses TRBV12-3 or TRBV12-4 and TRBJ2-3; 10 nucleotides align to TRBD2. Trimming removed 5 bases from V and 4 bases from J; junction bases left unmatched: 12. The CDR3 has 17 amino acids. The CDR3 DNA sequence: TGTGCCAGCAGTCCCGAAACCCTAGCGGGAGTTTCAGATACGCAGTATTTT. Its protein product is CASSPETLAGVSDTQYF.

V is TRBV12-3 or TRBV12-4 and J is TRBJ2-2; D gene ambiguous. Trimming took off 6 bases at V and 5 bases at J, with 13 bases between the two ends. This CDR3 is 14 amino acids long. Here the CDR3 DNA reads TGTGCCAGCAGGATTCGGGTAGCAACCGGGGAGCTGTTTTTT. Amino acids: CASRIRVATGELFF.

The gene calls are TRBV25-1 and TRBJ2-3, with D maybe TRBD2 (6 bases). Between the trimmed V and J ends, which lost 2 bases and 4 bases, there was a span of 13 bases. Germline CDR1 reads MGHDK; CDR2 reads SYGVNS. The CDR3 loop spans 15 amino acids. CDR3 DNA: TGTGCCAGCAGTGAAGGGGGGACGGCGGCAGATACGCAGTATTTT. Translation: CASSEGGTAADTQYF.

This clonotype has a handful of counts. The J gene is TRBJ2-3, the V gene TRBV20-1; the D is unclear. The CDR3 consists of 13 residues. Germline V gene data show CDR1 as DFQATT and CDR2 as SNEGSKA (reference sequence). V lost 5 bases and J 1 base, leaving 10 bases between the germline ends. CDR3 sequence: CSAYPLGTDTQYF. For the CDR3, the DNA is TGCAGTGCTTACCCATTGGGCACAGATACGCAGTATTTT.

This clonotype has at least ten counts. The chain has TRBV7-2 and TRBJ2-3; 13 nucleotides match TRBD2. The V segment lost 4 bases and the J segment 2 bases; nucleotides outside the gene matches: 6. CDR1 is SGHTA, CDR2 FQGNSA, per germline. The CDR3 length is 17 residues. CDR3 amino acids: CASSSYGLAGVTDTQYF. The CDR3 region has the DNA TGTGCCAGCAGCTCTTACGGACTAGCGGGAGTCACAGATACGCAGTATTTT.

V and J are TRBV11-3 and TRBJ2-5; 12 bases fit TRBD2. There are 16 residues in the CDR3. V dropped 4 bases and J dropped 0; count of bases not matched to a gene: 3. Germline V CDR1 and CDR2: SGHNT, YENEEA. The DNA of the CDR3 is TGTGCCAGCAGCTCCCGGACTAGCGGGGACCAAGAGACCCAGTACTTC. It yields the protein CASSSRTSGDQETQYF.

This clonotype was counted only a few times. The chain is built from TRBV20-1 and TRBJ2-1, with TRBD1 matching over 10 bases. The length of the CDR3 is 15 residues. V lost 5 bases and J lost 7; bases outside the gene matches: 11. The germline CDR1 and CDR2 sequences are DFQATT and SNEGSKA (reference sequence). The CDR3 region is CSASPTRDRGNEQFF. CDR3 sequence (DNA): TGCAGTGCTTCCCCCACGCGGGACAGGGGAAATGAGCAGTTCTTC.

This clonotype appeared a few times. CDR3 nucleotides: TGTGCCAGCAGTGGGGAATATAGCACAGATACGCAGTATTTT. Amino acid sequence: CASSGEYSTDTQYF. This chain links TRBV6-2 or TRBV6-3 with TRBJ2-3; D unclear. Trimming took 5 bases from V and 0 from J, leaving 9 bases between them. CDR1 and CDR2 from the germline V gene are MNHEY and SVGEGT. The CDR3 length is 14 residues.

This clonotype was seen at least ten times. The CDR3 loop is CASSTWTVSSYEQYF. The CDR3 DNA reads as TGTGCCAGCAGTACCTGGACAGTCAGCTCCTACGAGCAGTACTTC. The chain couples TRBV11-2 to TRBJ2-7; weak D call: TRBD1 (6 bases). Germline V gene sequence: CDR1 SGHAT, CDR2 FQNNGV. Trimming left V 6 bases short and J 0 bases short, with 15 bases between. The CDR3 is made up of 15 amino acids.

The CDR3 coding sequence is TGTGCCAGCAGCTTGGGAACGGGGGTTACCTATGGCTACACCTTC. Encoded protein: CASSLGTGVTYGYTF. This rearrangement joins TRBV12-3 or TRBV12-4 to TRBJ1-2, with D perhaps TRBD1 (5 bases). V shed 6 bases and J shed 4 bases, with 18 bases lying between them. The CDR3 is 15 residues long.

This clonotype was found a few times. The rearrangement uses TRBV5-6 and TRBJ2-7; TRBD1 agrees at 10 bases. The CDR3 covers 14 residues. The V gene's germline CDR1 is SGHDT and CDR2 YYEEEE. V lost 3 bases, J lost 4 bases, and 4 bases stayed unmatched. This CDR3 is CASSSGQGYYEQYV. As DNA, the CDR3 is TGTGCCAGCAGCTCGGGACAGGGGTATTACGAGCAGTACGTC.

This clonotype showed up many times. The chain carries TRBV5-1 and TRBJ2-1; no definite D call. V was shortened by 4 bases and J by 0 bases, with 14 bases between the two germline ends. The CDR3 is made up of 16 amino acids. Germline lookup yields CDR1 SGHRS and CDR2 YFSETQ. Written as DNA, the CDR3 is TGCGCCAGCAGCACCGACGGCAAGAGCTCCTACAATGAGCAGTTCTTC. Residues: CASSTDGKSSYNEQFF. Full variable domain (rest looked up from reference TRBV5-1 and TRBJ2-1): KAGVTQTPRYLIKTRGQQVTLSCSPISGHRSVSWYQQTPGQGLQFLFEYFSETQRNKGNFPGRFSGRQFSNSRSEMNVSTLELGDSALYLCASSTDGKSSYNEQFFGPGTRLTVL.